This TCR beta chain emerged from a study of blood T cell repertoires in COVID-19. V shed 2 bases, J shed 1 base, and the junction held 8 bases outside the gene matches. This CDR3 contains 18 residues. Germline assignment: CDR1 SEHNR and CDR2 FQNEAQ (reference sequence). Assay used: immunoSEQ multiplex PCR; TCRdb lists only in-frame clones, some missing. The sample holds approximately 90,000 clones, about two thirds seen once. The V gene is TRBV7-9, the J gene TRBJ2-2, with 9 bases identical to TRBD1. This TCR came from a woman aged 80 or older with acute or convalescent COVID-19. The specimen sequenced was peripheral blood. DNA for the CDR3: TGTGCCAGCAGCTTACGGGACAGGGCTGCATTGAACACCGGGGAGCTGTTTTTT. Translated: CASSLRDRAALNTGELFF.